The 8 T cell receptor beta chains given below trace back to one sample, sequenced in a study of T-cell reconstitution after alpha-beta-depleted transplantation in children. TCRbeta library preparation incorporated unique molecular identifiers. TCRdb passed the PCR reads through MiXCR, listing each CDR3 protein once. This sample yields about 440,000 distinct CDR3 sequences, of which around 46% are seen a single time; under 35% belongs to the top ten. The sample here was PBMCs, taken before TCRalphabeta/CD19-depleted stem cell transplant. The receptors shown here come from a girl aged 2-10 years with aplastic anemia, due to receive a stem cell transplant.

This clonotype has only a few counts. V and J are TRBV29-1 and TRBJ2-1, with D hard to call. With 7 bases removed from V and 5 bases from J, the gap between germline ends came to 15 bases. The CDR3 has 13 amino acids. Germline V CDR1 and CDR2: SQVTM, ANQGSEA. The CDR3 spells CSGRLGQNNEQFF. The CDR3 DNA sequence: TGCAGCGGTCGACTCGGCCAAAACAATGAGCAGTTCTTC.

This rearrangement joins TRBV15 to TRBJ2-3; 9 bases agree with TRBD2. The CDR3 is 15 residues long. Germline CDR1 and CDR2: LNHNV and YYDKDF (reference sequence). V trimming: 3 bases; J trimming: 3 bases; junction bases outside the gene matches: 4. The chain's CDR3 is CATSRRGGGTDTQYF. CDR3 DNA sequence: TGTGCCACCAGCAGGCGGGGGGGCGGGACAGATACGCAGTATTTT.

The rearrangement uses TRBV29-1 and TRBJ2-3; D is possibly TRBD2 (5 bases). The V gene's germline CDR1 is SQVTM and CDR2 ANQGSEA. V was cut by 6 bases and J by 3 bases, with 13 bases left in between. This CDR3 is built from 13 residues. CDR3 coding DNA: TGCAGCGTAACTATAGGAGGAACAGATACGCAGTATTTT. It is translated as CSVTIGGTDTQYF.

This clonotype was observed once. This sequence joins TRBV7-2 and TRBJ2-3, with 14 bases that match TRBD2. Trimming took 5 bases from V and 3 from J; bases not matched to a gene: 4. This CDR3 is 16 amino acids long. Germline V gene data show CDR1 as SGHTA and CDR2 as FQGNSA. CDR3 sequence (DNA): TGTGCCAGCAGCCAGACTAGCGGGGGGGAGACAGATACGCAGTATTTT. Amino acid sequence: CASSQTSGGETDTQYF.

The chain recombines TRBV6-1 with TRBJ1-3; a possible D gene is TRBD1 (6 bases). The CDR3 runs to 14 residues. CDR1 MNHNS and CDR2 SASEGT come from the germline V gene. V shed 7 bases and J shed 4 bases, with 14 bases lying between them. CDR3 in amino acids: CASKQGSIGNTIYF. The CDR3 coding sequence is TGTGCCAGCAAACAGGGATCTATCGGAAACACCATATATTTT.

As regards this clonotype: This may stem from a read error, because a much larger clone lies one nucleotide away. The rearrangement uses TRBV4-3 and TRBJ2-1; D possibly corresponds to TRBD2 (5 bases). The CDR3 consists of 15 residues. CDR1 and CDR2 (germline): LGHNA, YSLEER. CDR3 protein: CASSQDGRLGDEHFF. The DNA for the CDR3 is TGCGCCAGCAGCCAAGATGGCCGATTGGGAGATGAGCATTTCTTC.

V and J are TRBV29-1 and TRBJ2-1, with 10 bases fitting TRBD2. CDR1 and CDR2 from the germline V gene are SQVTM and ANQGSEA. The CDR3 length is 16 residues. The V and J ends lost 5 bases and 5 bases, in that order; junction bases with no gene match: 12. This chain's CDR3 is CSVIAGGGWGHNEQFF. The CDR3 nucleotides read TGCAGCGTTATAGCGGGGGGCGGGTGGGGGCACAATGAGCAGTTCTTC.

The chain carries TRBV20-1 and TRBJ1-4; a weak D match, TRBD1 (5 bases). CDR1 and CDR2 (germline): DFQATT, SNEGSKA (reference sequence). This CDR3 is built from 14 residues. The CDR3 sequence: CSFNSGGGNEKLFF. CDR3 DNA sequence: TGCAGCTTCAACAGCGGCGGGGGAAATGAAAAACTGTTTTTT.